Sequencing of this TCR beta chain was carried out in a study of T cells after yellow fever vaccination. For TCR, cDNA came from 5'RACE template switching, which added a universal primer site and UMIs. TCRdb re-analysed the 5' RACE reads in MiXCR, keeping a single row per CDR3 protein. The table records approximately 160,000 distinct CDR3 sequences, 7% to 10% of them present only once. With regard to this clonotype: The antigen is not known.

Study observations and caveats: Post-booster reappearance was seen for most primary-vaccination clones (about 96% CD4, around 88% CD8). Although the secondary response was weaker, it peaked faster, at day 5 versus 15. Only a small proportion of the clonotypes turned up in both the CD4 and the CD8 compartments, likely arising from convergent recombination.

CDR1 DFQATT and CDR2 SNEGSKA come from the germline V gene (reference sequence). This CDR3 has 14 residues. The V and J ends lost 3 bases and 4 bases, in that order; junction bases with no gene match: 4. The sequence came from a man younger than 35 who received the YFV17D yellow fever vaccine. This sequence joins TRBV20-1 and TRBJ2-2, with 8 bases fitting TRBD1. Here the sequenced sample was CD8+ T cells sorted from PBMCs, taken 45 days after the yellow fever booster vaccination. The CDR3 is CSASQGAGTGELFF. The DNA of the CDR3 is TGCAGTGCTAGTCAGGGGGCGGGCACCGGGGAGCTGTTTTTT.